This record looks at one TCR beta chain sequence and its context. Its antigen is undetermined. The data are from a study of fetal regulatory T cell absence and autoimmunity. Study conclusions and caveats: Some top pancreas TCR clones were over 100-fold enriched versus cord blood.

Clones were sequenced by immunoSEQ multiplex PCR, and TCRdb holds only the in-frame ones, with some missing. The sample includes about 46,000 clones, 70% to 85% of them seen just once. Sequencing was carried out using cord blood. The receptor was derived from a newborn boy with IPEX syndrome.

In DNA, the CDR3 is TGTGCTAGTGGTTGGGACCTAAGCTCTGGGGCCAACGTCCTGACTTTC. Residues: CASGWDLSSGANVLTF. The rearrangement uses TRBV12-5 and TRBJ2-6; tentatively, D is TRBD1 or TRBD2 (5 bases each). Germline CDR1 reads LGHNT; CDR2 reads FRNRAP. V was trimmed by 4 bases and J by 0 bases, leaving 10 bases between them. This CDR3 spans 16 amino acids. The full variable domain, with the rest looked up from reference TRBV12-5 and TRBJ2-6, is DARVTQTPRHKVTEMGQEVTMRCQPILGHNTVFWYRQTMMQGLELLAYFRNRAPLDDSGMPKDRFSAEMPDATLATLKIQPSEPRDSAVYFCASGWDLSSGANVLTFGAGSRLTVL.